The 31 T cell receptor beta chains presented below share a single source sample, sequenced in a study of blood T cells in healthy people across ages. Using a J-beta primer mix together with a sample-barcoded 5' primer, a second PCR was run for about 6 to 11 cycles. Using its own MiXCR run on the 5' RACE reads, TCRdb lists one record per CDR3 protein. The sample records over 1,200,000 distinct CDR3 sequences, roughly 60% being singletons. Material: blood. The receptors stem from a man between 18 and 29 years old in good health.

V usage is TRBV27 and J usage is TRBJ2-5, with D possibly being TRBD1 (5 bases). The V gene's germline CDR1 is MNHEY and CDR2 SMNVEV (reference sequence). The CDR3 sequence is 13 residues long. The V and J ends lost 7 bases and 0 bases respectively, with 9 bases between them. The chain's CDR3 is CASMDKYQETQYF. DNA for the CDR3: TGTGCCAGCATGGACAAGTACCAAGAGACCCAGTACTTC.

The V call is TRBV20-1, the J call TRBJ2-5, with TRBD1 identical over 8 bases. The CDR3 is 14 residues long. V lost 7 bases, J lost 2 bases, and 9 bases stayed unmatched. Germline CDR1 DFQATT, CDR2 SNEGSKA (reference sequence). CDR3 residues: CSVPDRGGQETQYF. The DNA of the CDR3 is TGCAGTGTCCCCGACAGGGGAGGTCAAGAGACCCAGTACTTC.

This rearrangement joins TRBV6-5 to TRBJ1-2; D uncertain. This CDR3 is built from 13 residues. The germline V gene has CDR1 MNHEY and CDR2 SVGAGI. Trimming stripped 0 bases from V and 8 bases from J, with 10 bases between. The CDR3 nucleotides are TGTGCCAGCAGTTACTCGACCGGGCCCGGCTACACCTTC. It specifies CASSYSTGPGYTF.

This chain connects TRBV10-3 to TRBJ2-3; tentatively, D is TRBD1 (6 bases). The CDR3 is 14 amino acids. Germline V lookup: CDR1 ENHRY, CDR2 SYGVKD. V was pared by 6 bases and J by 4 bases, with 14 bases between. This CDR3 is CAIRNRDAADTQYF. The CDR3 region has the DNA TGTGCCATCAGAAACAGGGACGCGGCAGATACGCAGTATTTT.

This CDR3 reads CASSQPTGDQPQHF. The CDR3 coding sequence is TGCGCCAGCAGCCAGCCTACAGGGGATCAGCCCCAGCATTTT. The chain has TRBV4-1 and TRBJ1-5, with TRBD1 identical over 7 bases. Germline assignment: CDR1 MGHRA and CDR2 YSYEKL. J was trimmed by 5 bases and V by 3 bases; bases with no gene match: 4. The CDR3 has 14 residues.

The chain carries TRBV4-3 and TRBJ2-7, with TRBD1 matching 10 bases. J lost 3 bases, V lost 4 bases, and 9 bases had no gene match. This CDR3 contains 16 residues. Germline-derived CDR1 and CDR2 are LGHNA and YSLEER. Written as DNA, the CDR3 is TGCGCCAGCAGCCCCAAAGGGACAGGGGACAACTACGAGCAGTACTTC. Translation gives CASSPKGTGDNYEQYF.

The rearrangement links TRBV5-1 to TRBJ2-2; D remains unclear. Trimming took 1 base from V and 1 from J, leaving 5 bases between them. CDR3 length: 14 amino acids. Germline loops: CDR1 SGHRS, CDR2 YFSETQ. CDR3 residues: CASSLTQNTGELFF. DNA for the CDR3: TGCGCCAGCAGCTTGACGCAGAACACCGGGGAGCTGTTTTTT.

This chain connects TRBV18 to TRBJ2-1; D remains unclear. Germline CDR1 reads KGHSH; CDR2 reads LQKENI. CDR3 length: 14 amino acids. Trimming removed 0 bases from V and 4 bases from J, with 7 bases in between. CDR3 sequence: CASSPPSGYNEQFF. CDR3 nucleotide sequence: TGTGCCAGCTCACCACCGTCCGGGTACAATGAGCAGTTCTTC.

This clonotype appeared a few times. The gene calls are TRBV10-3 and TRBJ2-7; TRBD2 matches at 9 bases. The DNA matches TRBJ2-5 better at its end, which makes the J call doubtful. Germline V gene sequence: CDR1 ENHRY, CDR2 SYGVKD. The CDR3 totals 13 residues. The CDR3 bases are TGTGCCATCAGCTCTAGCGGGGCCGAGACCCAGTACTTC. It encodes CAISSSGAETQYF.

This chain uses TRBV20-1 with TRBJ2-1; 8 bases line up with TRBD2. This CDR3 comprises 14 residues. V trimming: 3 bases; J trimming: 7 bases; junction bases outside the gene matches: 8. Germline CDR1 DFQATT, CDR2 SNEGSKA (reference sequence). The CDR3 loop is CSASSLAGRNEQFF. Written as DNA, the CDR3 is TGCAGTGCTAGTAGTCTAGCGGGTAGGAATGAGCAGTTCTTC.

The chain joins TRBV29-1 to TRBJ2-5; no firm D call. CDR1 and CDR2 (germline): SQVTM, ANQGSEA. The V end was cut by 6 bases, the J end by 1 base, with 12 bases between. This CDR3 is 13 amino acids long. CDR3 residues: CSVFGRTQETQYF. The CDR3, as DNA: TGCAGCGTATTCGGGCGGACCCAAGAGACCCAGTACTTC.

The sample holds a few counts of this clonotype. CDR3 loop: CSAKTGTGVSLAKNIQYF. CDR3 in DNA: TGCAGTGCTAAAACCGGGACAGGGGTTTCCTTAGCCAAAAACATTCAGTACTTC. The chain carries TRBV20-1 and TRBJ2-4; TRBD1 matches 10 bases. From germline, CDR1 is DFQATT and CDR2 SNEGSKA (reference sequence). The CDR3 runs 18 residues. Trimming took 4 bases from V and 0 from J; bases not matched to a gene: 12.

This clonotype came up once. This chain links TRBV13 with TRBJ1-2, with 9 bases aligning to TRBD1. V lost 5 bases to trimming and J lost 8 bases; unmatched junction nucleotides: 9. The CDR3 is made up of 14 amino acids. Germline CDR1 reads PRHDT; CDR2 reads FYEKMQ (reference sequence). This CDR3 reads CASSAPDRGVGYTF. CDR3 nucleotides: TGTGCCAGCAGCGCACCGGACAGGGGCGTAGGCTACACCTTC.

This rearrangement joins TRBV7-9 to TRBJ1-1; D gene unclear. CDR1 and CDR2 (germline): SEHNR, FQNEAQ (reference sequence). The ends were cut back, 1 base at V and 1 base at J, with 10 bases in the middle. The CDR3 spans 15 residues. CDR3 DNA sequence: TGTGCCAGCAGCTTAGTTATTGTTGAGAACACTGAAGCTTTCTTT. The encoded protein is CASSLVIVENTEAFF.

This sequence joins TRBV29-1 and TRBJ1-2; D is unclear. The CDR3 has 13 amino acids. Per germline, CDR1 SQVTM and CDR2 ANQGSEA. CDR3 DNA: TGCAAGGACGTCACCGGGGAAACCTATGGCTACACCTTC. Translating it yields CKDVTGETYGYTF.

This clonotype was detected only a few times. The CDR3 region has the DNA TGTGCCACCTGGGACGGAAGTATGAACACTGAAGCTTTCTTT. Its translation: CATWDGSMNTEAFF. The chain is built from TRBV10-3 and TRBJ1-1; possible D gene TRBD1, 5 bases. CDR1 is ENHRY, CDR2 SYGVKD, per germline. The CDR3 length is 14 residues. V was trimmed by 10 bases and J by 0 bases, leaving 15 bases between them.

The rearrangement links TRBV6-5 to TRBJ2-1; a possible D gene is TRBD1 (6 bases). Germline values: CDR1 MNHEY, CDR2 SVGAGI. V dropped 6 bases and J dropped 3 bases, with 15 bases sitting between them. This CDR3 region has 15 residues. The chain's CDR3 is CASRRGQMNYNEQFF. In nucleotides, the CDR3 is TGTGCCAGCAGACGCGGACAGATGAACTACAATGAGCAGTTCTTC.

This clonotype has a handful of counts. V and J are TRBV7-2 and TRBJ2-5; no definite D call. The CDR3 is 14 residues long. In germline, CDR1 is SGHTA, CDR2 FQGNSA. Trimming removed 5 bases from V and 5 bases from J, with 15 bases in between. CDR3 residues: CASSVQLIWETQYF. The CDR3 region has the DNA TGTGCCAGCAGCGTACAGTTAATTTGGGAGACCCAGTACTTC.

The sample holds a few counts of this clonotype. This chain links TRBV6-4 with TRBJ1-2; unclear D gene. V gave up 8 bases and J gave up 8 bases, with 15 bases separating them. CDR1 MRHNA and CDR2 SNTAGT come from the germline V gene. The length of the CDR3 is 12 residues. The CDR3 reads CASGSESEGYTF. As DNA, the CDR3 is TGTGCCAGCGGAAGTGAGTCGGAGGGCTACACCTTC.

For this clonotype: Compared with germline, one end of the junction differs, possibly owing to a read error. The chain carries TRBV20-1 and TRBJ1-1; D is uncertain. Germline CDR1 DFQATT, CDR2 SNEGSKA (reference sequence). CDR3 length equals 15 residues. CDR3 coding DNA: TGCAGTGCCAGAGGATTGCGGCCCCCGAACACTGAAGCTTTCTTT. Encoded protein: CSARGLRPPNTEAFF.

The J gene is TRBJ2-3, the V gene TRBV3-1, with 10 bases aligning to TRBD2. From germline, CDR1 is LGHDT and CDR2 YNNKEL (reference sequence). V was clipped by 2 bases and J by 5 bases; unmatched bases: 7. CDR3 size: 16 residues. For the CDR3, the DNA is TGTGCCAGCAGCCAATCTGCTAGCGGGAGTGGAGATACGCAGTATTTT. Protein: CASSQSASGSGDTQYF.

V and J are TRBV7-9 and TRBJ2-7, with TRBD2 matching over 14 bases. The DNA end lines up better with TRBJ2-4; the J call may be wrong. Per germline, CDR1 SEHNR and CDR2 FQNEAQ (reference sequence). The CDR3 consists of 17 residues. CDR3 region: CASSSRLAGGPGDIQYF. DNA for the CDR3: TGTGCCAGCAGCTCCCGACTAGCGGGAGGGCCTGGGGACATTCAGTACTTC.

The rearrangement links TRBV12-3 or TRBV12-4 to TRBJ2-4; 9 nucleotides agree with TRBD2. TRBJ2-7 matches the DNA end more closely, so the J call is doubtful. CDR3 length: 14 residues. The CDR3 DNA sequence: TGTGCCAGCACCCCCGGGACTAGCTTCTACGAGCAGTACTTC. Amino acid sequence: CASTPGTSFYEQYF.

This clonotype was seen a handful of times. V is TRBV7-2 and J is TRBJ2-7, with D perhaps TRBD1 (5 bases). Germline V gene sequence: CDR1 SGHTA, CDR2 FQGNSA. The CDR3 length is 17 residues. V was shortened by 1 base and J by 0 bases, with 16 bases between the two germline ends. CDR3 residues: CASSLGPTTDSSYEQYF. CDR3 nucleotide sequence: TGTGCCAGCAGCTTAGGGCCCACGACAGATTCCTCCTACGAGCAGTACTTC.

The chain combines TRBV27 with TRBJ1-5; the D is unclear. V lost 8 bases and J lost 3, with 11 bases in between. Per germline, CDR1 MNHEY and CDR2 SMNVEV (reference sequence). The CDR3 spans 13 residues. The CDR3 reads CASSVSDNQPQHF. The CDR3 nucleotides are TGTGCCAGCTCTGTTAGCGACAATCAGCCCCAGCATTTT.

This sequence joins TRBV27 and TRBJ2-4; D gene ambiguous. The CDR3 contains 15 residues. Trimming left V 8 bases short and J 1 base short, with 15 bases between. The germline V gene has CDR1 MNHEY and CDR2 SMNVEV (reference sequence). This CDR3 is CASPNGSHAKNIQYF. The CDR3 DNA follows: TGTGCCAGCCCTAACGGTTCCCACGCCAAAAACATTCAGTACTTC.

The chain carries TRBV20-1 and TRBJ2-7, with TRBD2 matching 8 bases. The V and J ends lost 2 bases and 2 bases, in that order; junction bases with no gene match: 8. Per germline, CDR1 DFQATT and CDR2 SNEGSKA (reference sequence). This CDR3 is built from 15 residues. CDR3 nucleotide sequence: TGCAGTGCTAGAAAAGTCGGGAGGGCCGCCTACGAGCAGTACTTC. Its translation: CSARKVGRAAYEQYF.

The chain carries TRBV14 and TRBJ2-2; D not resolved. V was trimmed by 4 bases and J by 5 bases, leaving 8 bases between them. Germline lookup yields CDR1 SGHDN and CDR2 FVKESK. CDR3 length: 13 amino acids. The CDR3 DNA is TGTGCCAGCAGCCCCACGCAGACCGGGGAGCTGTTTTTT. As protein: CASSPTQTGELFF.

With regard to this clonotype: At one end the junction does not follow the germline gene, possibly because of a read error. J is TRBJ2-1 and V is TRBV4-1; D is tentatively TRBD1 or TRBD2 (6 bases each). CDR1 is MGHRA, CDR2 YSYEKL, per germline. The CDR3 has 16 amino acids. The CDR3 loop is CASSQEKGGRTGELFF. For the CDR3, the DNA is TGCGCCAGCAGCCAAGAGAAGGGGGGCCGTACCGGGGAGCTGTTCTTC.

This clonotype was detected only once. The chain recombines TRBV4-1 with TRBJ1-1, with 9 positions matching TRBD1. CDR1 MGHRA and CDR2 YSYEKL come from the germline V gene. This CDR3 region has 16 residues. The J segment lost 6 bases and the V segment lost 0 bases, leaving 8 bases of the junction unmatched. The chain's CDR3 is CASSQDGGQGRSEAFF. The DNA for the CDR3 is TGCGCCAGCAGCCAAGACGGAGGACAGGGGAGGTCTGAAGCTTTCTTT.

In this sample, this clonotype turned up a few times. The J gene is TRBJ2-1, the V gene TRBV4-3; TRBD1 matches at 12 bases. J gave up 7 bases and V 5 bases, and 6 bases lay outside the gene matches. Per the germline V gene, CDR1 is LGHNA and CDR2 is YSLEER. The CDR3 consists of 15 residues. The CDR3 coding sequence is TGCGCCAGCAGCGCGGGACAGGGGGCGCAGAATGAGCAGTTCTTC. As protein: CASSAGQGAQNEQFF.